A selection of T cell receptor beta chains follows, all from one sample in a study of blood T cell repertoires in COVID-19. This table comes from immunoSEQ multiplex PCR, and its TCRdb copy is limited to in-frame clones, with some not included. Counted here are over 100,000 clones, roughly 87% occurring once; the ten biggest clones make up about a tenth. The material sequenced was peripheral blood. Every receptor here comes from a man older than 75 with acute or convalescent COVID-19. CDR3s include the opening cysteine and the closing phenylalanine or tryptophan. D genes are given only for firm matches. Where a row states a size, it is once, few, many or the class of an expanded clone; other rows omit it.

clone size	D gene	J gene	V gene	CDR3 DNA	CDR3 protein
NA	NA	TRBJ2-1	TRBV6-5	TGTGCCAGCAGAACGGGCCAGGGGGGTGAACAGTTCTTC	CASRTGQGGEQFF
once	TRBD1	TRBJ1-6	TRBV19	TGTGCCAGTACCCCAAACCCCGGGACAGGGGGAAATTCACCCCTCCACTTT	CASTPNPGTGGNSPLHF
NA	NA	TRBJ2-1	TRBV7-3	TGTGCCAGCAGCTTAAGAGGCAGCTCCTACAATGAGCAGTTCTTC	CASSLRGSSYNEQFF
NA	NA	TRBJ1-4	TRBV19	TGTGCCAGTAGTCTCAGGGAATTAGGTGAAAAACTGTTTTTT	CASSLRELGEKLFF
NA	NA	TRBJ1-5	TRBV14	TGTGCCAGCAGCCAAGATTCGGGGGGGCCCCATCAGCCCCAGCATTTT	CASSQDSGGPHQPQHF
NA	TRBD1	TRBJ2-1	TRBV29-1	TGCAGCGCTGACCCCATACAGGGGGCGGAGCAGTTCTTC	CSADPIQGAEQFF
NA	TRBD1	TRBJ2-1	TRBV10-1	TGCGCCAGCAGCTCCGGGACAGGGGCCTACAATGAGCAGTTCTTC	CASSSGTGAYNEQFF
NA	TRBD2	TRBJ2-1	TRBV9	TGTGCCAGCAGCTCAGACGGGACTAACTCCTACAATGAGCAGTTCTTC	CASSSDGTNSYNEQFF
NA	TRBD2	TRBJ2-2	TRBV7-2	TGTGCCAGCAGCCTAGGGGGACTAGCGGTAGTGAACACCGGGGAGCTGTTTTTT	CASSLGGLAVVNTGELFF
NA	NA	TRBJ2-1	TRBV7-3	TGTGCCAGCAGCTTTAGTTTAGCCCCCCACAATGAGCAGTTCTTC	CASSFSLAPHNEQFF
NA	TRBD2	TRBJ2-1	TRBV2	TGTGCCAGCTTTTCGGGACTAGTTCCCTCTGAGCAGTTCTTC	CASFSGLVPSEQFF
NA	TRBD1	TRBJ1-1	TRBV30	TGTGCCCTTAGGACAGGGAGGACTGAAGCTTTCTTT	CALRTGRTEAFF
NA	NA	TRBJ2-1	TRBV4-3	TGCGCCAGCAGCCAAGAAGGGGGCTACAATGAGCAGTTCTTC	CASSQEGGYNEQFF
NA	NA	TRBJ1-1	TRBV10-3	TGTGCCATACGGTCGAACACTGAAGCTTTCTTT	CAIRSNTEAFF
NA	TRBD2	TRBJ2-1	TRBV6-5	TGTGCCAGCAGTTACGGCGGGGGGGCCTACAATGAGCAGTTCTTC	CASSYGGGAYNEQFF
NA	NA	TRBJ1-5	TRBV27	TGTGCCAGCAGTTACAGCGGACAGAATCAGCCCCAGCATTTT	CASSYSGQNQPQHF
NA	NA	TRBJ1-1	TRBV7-8	TGTGCCAGCAGCCCCCACCTGGGGGCGGCTGAGGGTTTCGCTGAAGCTTTCTTT	CASSPHLGAAEGFAEAFF
NA	TRBD1	TRBJ1-1	TRBV28	TGTGCCAGCAGTTTATTGGGCAGGGGGCTCATTGACACTGAAGCTTTCTTT	CASSLLGRGLIDTEAFF
NA	TRBD2	TRBJ2-3	TRBV2	TGTGCCAGCAGTGAGGGTCGGCGGGAGCGTACTACAGATACGCAGTATTTT	CASSEGRRERTTDTQYF
NA	NA	TRBJ2-7	TRBV27	TGTGCCAGCAGTTTATCGGCAGGGTTCTCCTACGAGCAGTACTTC	CASSLSAGFSYEQYF
few	NA	TRBJ1-5	TRBV10-1	TGCGCCAGCCATCTCCGAAGGGTGGTCCTTAATGCACTTGGGGCTAGCAATCAGCCCCAGCATTTT	CASHLRRVVLNALGASNQPQHF
once	NA	TRBJ1-1	TRBV2	TGTGCCAGCAGTGTTGAGGCCCAGTCTGAAGCTTTCTTT	CASSVEAQSEAFF
NA	NA	TRBJ2-2	TRBV19	TGTGCCAGTACTCAGACCCCAGGTTTGAACACCGGGGAGCTGTTTTTT	CASTQTPGLNTGELFF
NA	NA	TRBJ1-5	TRBV28	TGTGCCAGCAGTTTCCAGGGTCCCCAGCATTTT	CASSFQGPQHF
NA	NA	TRBJ2-1	TRBV7-8	TGTGCCAGCAGCCCGACTAGAAGCGAGCAGTTCTTC	CASSPTRSEQFF
NA	NA	TRBJ1-5	TRBV7-8	TGTGCCAGCAGCTCCGCTGGCAGTCTCAATCAGCCCCAGCATTTT	CASSSAGSLNQPQHF
NA	NA	TRBJ2-1	TRBV3-1/TRBV3-2	TGTGCCAGCAGCCAATATCAAGCGAATGAGCAGTTCTTC	CASSQYQANEQFF
NA	TRBD2	TRBJ2-3	TRBV10-3	TGTGCCATCAGTGGGGCTAGCGGGAGGGCCTCCGTCTCAGATACGCAGTATTTT	CAISGASGRASVSDTQYF